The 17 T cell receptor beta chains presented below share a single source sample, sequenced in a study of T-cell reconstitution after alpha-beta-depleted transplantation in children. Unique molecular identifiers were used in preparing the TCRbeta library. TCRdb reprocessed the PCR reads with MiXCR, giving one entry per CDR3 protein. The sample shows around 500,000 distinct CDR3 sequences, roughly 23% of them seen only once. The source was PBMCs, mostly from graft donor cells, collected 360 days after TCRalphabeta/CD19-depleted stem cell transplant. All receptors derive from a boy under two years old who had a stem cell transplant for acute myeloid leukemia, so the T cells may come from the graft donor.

CDR3 sequence (DNA): TGTGCCAGCAGTGAAGCATCAGGGGCCTGGGAGACCCAGTACTTC. Residues: CASSEASGAWETQYF. The chain carries TRBV6-1 and TRBJ2-5; TRBD1 is a possible D gene (6 bases). Trimming removed 0 bases at V and 5 bases at J, with 13 bases between. CDR1 and CDR2 (germline): MNHNS, SASEGT. The CDR3 runs to 15 residues.

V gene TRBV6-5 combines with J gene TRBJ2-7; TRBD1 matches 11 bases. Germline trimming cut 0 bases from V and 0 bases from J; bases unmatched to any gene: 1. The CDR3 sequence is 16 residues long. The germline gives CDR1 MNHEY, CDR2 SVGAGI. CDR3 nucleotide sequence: TGTGCCAGCAGTTACTCCGGACAGGGGGCCTCCTACGAGCAGTACTTC. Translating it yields CASSYSGQGASYEQYF.

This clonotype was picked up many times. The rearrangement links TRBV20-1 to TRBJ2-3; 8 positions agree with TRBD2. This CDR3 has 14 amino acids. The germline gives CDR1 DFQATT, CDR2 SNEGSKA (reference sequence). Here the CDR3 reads CSASGSGITDTQYF. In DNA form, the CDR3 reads TGCAGCGCTTCGGGTAGCGGGATAACAGATACGCAGTATTTT.

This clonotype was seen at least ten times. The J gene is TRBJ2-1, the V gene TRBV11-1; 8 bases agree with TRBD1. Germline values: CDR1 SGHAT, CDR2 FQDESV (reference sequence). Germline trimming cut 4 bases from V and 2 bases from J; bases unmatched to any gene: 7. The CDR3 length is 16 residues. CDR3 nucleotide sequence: TGTGCCAGCAGCTCGACCGGGACAGGAACCTACAATGAGCAGTTCTTC. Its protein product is CASSSTGTGTYNEQFF.

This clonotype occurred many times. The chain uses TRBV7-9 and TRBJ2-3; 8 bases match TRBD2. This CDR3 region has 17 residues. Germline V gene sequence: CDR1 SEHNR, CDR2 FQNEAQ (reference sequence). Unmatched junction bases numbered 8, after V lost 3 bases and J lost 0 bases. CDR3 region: CASSFDLSGASTDTQYF. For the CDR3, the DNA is TGTGCCAGCAGCTTCGACCTTAGCGGGGCTAGCACAGATACGCAGTATTTT.

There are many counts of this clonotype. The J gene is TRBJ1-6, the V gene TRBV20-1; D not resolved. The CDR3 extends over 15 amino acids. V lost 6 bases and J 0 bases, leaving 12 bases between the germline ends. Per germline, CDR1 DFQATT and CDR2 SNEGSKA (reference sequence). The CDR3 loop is CSARTVSSYNSPLHF. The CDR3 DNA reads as TGCAGTGCCCGGACTGTGAGCTCCTATAATTCACCCCTCCACTTT.

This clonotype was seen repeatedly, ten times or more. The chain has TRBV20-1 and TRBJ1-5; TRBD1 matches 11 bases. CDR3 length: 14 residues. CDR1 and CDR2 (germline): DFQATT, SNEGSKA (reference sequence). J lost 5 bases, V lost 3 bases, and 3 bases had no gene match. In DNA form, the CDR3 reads TGCAGTGCTAGGGACAGGGGGCGCGATCAGCCCCAGCATTTT. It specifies CSARDRGRDQPQHF.

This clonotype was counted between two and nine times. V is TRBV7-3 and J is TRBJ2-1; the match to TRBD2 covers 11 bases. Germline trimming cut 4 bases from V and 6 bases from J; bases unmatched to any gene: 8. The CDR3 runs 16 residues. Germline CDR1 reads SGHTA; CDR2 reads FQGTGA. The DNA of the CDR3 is TGTGCCAGCAGCTCCGCCGGGACTAGCGGTCGCAATGAGCAGTTCTTC. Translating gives CASSSAGTSGRNEQFF.

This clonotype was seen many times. CDR3 coding DNA: TGCAGCGTACCTAGCGGGGGGGCTCAAGAGACCCAGTACTTC. This encodes CSVPSGGAQETQYF. This chain joins TRBV29-1 and TRBJ2-5, with 12 bases that match TRBD2. The V gene's germline CDR1 is SQVTM and CDR2 ANQGSEA. The CDR3 loop spans 14 amino acids. V lost 6 bases to trimming and J lost 2 bases; unmatched junction nucleotides: 4.

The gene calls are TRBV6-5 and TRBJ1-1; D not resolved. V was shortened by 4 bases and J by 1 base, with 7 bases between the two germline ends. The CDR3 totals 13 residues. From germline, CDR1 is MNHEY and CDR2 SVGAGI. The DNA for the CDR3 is TGTGCCAGCAGTTCCCTCCCGAACACTGAAGCTTTCTTT. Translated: CASSSLPNTEAFF.

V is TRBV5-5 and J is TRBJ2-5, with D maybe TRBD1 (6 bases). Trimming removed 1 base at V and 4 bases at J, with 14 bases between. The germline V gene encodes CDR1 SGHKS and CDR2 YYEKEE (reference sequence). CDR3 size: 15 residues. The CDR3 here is CASSLMAGDPETQYF. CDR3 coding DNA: TGTGCCAGCAGCTTGATGGCAGGGGACCCAGAGACCCAGTACTTC.

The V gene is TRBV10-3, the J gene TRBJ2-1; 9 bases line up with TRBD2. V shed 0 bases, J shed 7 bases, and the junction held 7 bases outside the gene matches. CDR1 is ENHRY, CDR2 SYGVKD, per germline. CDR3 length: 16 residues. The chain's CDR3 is CAISESSSGAKNEQFF. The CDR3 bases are TGTGCCATCAGTGAGTCATCTAGCGGGGCGAAAAATGAGCAGTTCTTC.

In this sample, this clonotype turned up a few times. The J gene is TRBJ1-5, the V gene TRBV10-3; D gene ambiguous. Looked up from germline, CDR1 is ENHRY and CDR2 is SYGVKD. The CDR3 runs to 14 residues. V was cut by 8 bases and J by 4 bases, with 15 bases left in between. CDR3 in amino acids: CAIGGQELNQPQHF. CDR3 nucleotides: TGTGCCATCGGAGGTCAGGAGTTAAATCAGCCCCAGCATTTT.

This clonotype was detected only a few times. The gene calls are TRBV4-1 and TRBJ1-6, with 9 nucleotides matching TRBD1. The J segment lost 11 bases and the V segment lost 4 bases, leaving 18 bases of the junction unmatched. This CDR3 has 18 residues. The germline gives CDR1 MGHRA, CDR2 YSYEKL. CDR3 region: CASSLSSGTGTGRPPLHF. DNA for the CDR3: TGCGCCAGCAGCCTCTCATCCGGAACCGGGACAGGGCGGCCACCCCTCCACTTT.

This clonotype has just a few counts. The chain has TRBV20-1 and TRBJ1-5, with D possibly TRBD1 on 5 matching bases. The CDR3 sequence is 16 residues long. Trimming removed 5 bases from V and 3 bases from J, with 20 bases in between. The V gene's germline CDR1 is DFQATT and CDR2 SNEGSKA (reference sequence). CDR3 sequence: CSALHIGGQSNQPQHF. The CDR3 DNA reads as TGCAGTGCTCTCCACATTGGGGGTCAGTCCAATCAGCCCCAGCATTTT.

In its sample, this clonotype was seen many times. This CDR3 reads CASSLGQLEQYF. The DNA for the CDR3 is TGTGCCAGCAGCTTGGGACAGCTCGAGCAGTACTTC. The chain has TRBV7-2 and TRBJ2-7, with 7 bases lining up with TRBD1. This CDR3 is 12 amino acids long. J lost 6 bases, V lost 3 bases, and 2 bases had no gene match. Germline CDR1 and CDR2: SGHTA and FQGNSA. Full variable domain (rest looked up from reference TRBV7-2 and TRBJ2-7): GAGVSQSPSNKVTEKGKDVELRCDPISGHTALYWYRQSLGQGLEFLIYFQGNSAPDKSGLPSDRFSAERTGGSVSTLTIQRTQQEDSAVYLCASSLGQLEQYFGPGTRLTVT.

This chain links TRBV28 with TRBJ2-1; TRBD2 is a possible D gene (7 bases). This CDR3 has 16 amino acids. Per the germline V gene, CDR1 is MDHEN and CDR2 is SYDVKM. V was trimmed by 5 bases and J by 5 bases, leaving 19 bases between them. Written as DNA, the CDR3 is TGTGCCAGCAGTCGAAGGGGGGGGGCGTACCACAATGAGCAGTTCTTC. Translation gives CASSRRGGAYHNEQFF. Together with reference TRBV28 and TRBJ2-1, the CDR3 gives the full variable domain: DVKVTQSSRYLVKRTGEKVFLECVQDMDHENMFWYRQDPGLGLRLIYFSYDVKMKEKGDIPEGYSVSREKKERFSLILESASTNQTSMYLCASSRRGGAYHNEQFFGPGTRLTVL.